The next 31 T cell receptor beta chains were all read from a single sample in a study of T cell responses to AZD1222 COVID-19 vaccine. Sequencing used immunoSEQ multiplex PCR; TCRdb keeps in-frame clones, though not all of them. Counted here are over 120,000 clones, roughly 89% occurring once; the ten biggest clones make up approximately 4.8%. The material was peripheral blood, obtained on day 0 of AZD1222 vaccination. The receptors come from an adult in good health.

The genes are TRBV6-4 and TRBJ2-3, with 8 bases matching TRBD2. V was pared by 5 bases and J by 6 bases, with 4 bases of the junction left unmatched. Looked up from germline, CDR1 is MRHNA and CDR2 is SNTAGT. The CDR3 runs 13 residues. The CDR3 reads CASSTGGLDTQYF. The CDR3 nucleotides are TGTGCCAGCAGTACGGGGGGGCTCGATACGCAGTATTTT.

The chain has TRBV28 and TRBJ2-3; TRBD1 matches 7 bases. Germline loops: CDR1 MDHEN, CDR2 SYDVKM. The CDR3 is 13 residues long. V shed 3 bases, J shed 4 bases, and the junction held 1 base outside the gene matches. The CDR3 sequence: CASSFQGADTQYF. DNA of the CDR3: TGTGCCAGCAGTTTTCAGGGGGCAGATACGCAGTATTTT.

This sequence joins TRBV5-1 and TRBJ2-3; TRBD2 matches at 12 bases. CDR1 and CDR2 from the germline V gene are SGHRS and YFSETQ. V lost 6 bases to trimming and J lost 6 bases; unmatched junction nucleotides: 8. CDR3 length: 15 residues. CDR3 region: CASIPSGRAGDTQYF. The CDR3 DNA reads TGCGCCAGCATTCCTAGCGGGAGGGCCGGGGATACGCAGTATTTT.

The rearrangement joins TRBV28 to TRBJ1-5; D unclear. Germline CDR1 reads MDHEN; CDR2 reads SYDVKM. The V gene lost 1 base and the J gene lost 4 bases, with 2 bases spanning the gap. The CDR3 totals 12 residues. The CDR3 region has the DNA TGTGCCAGCAGTTTATTAAATCAGCCCCAGCATTTT. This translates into CASSLLNQPQHF.

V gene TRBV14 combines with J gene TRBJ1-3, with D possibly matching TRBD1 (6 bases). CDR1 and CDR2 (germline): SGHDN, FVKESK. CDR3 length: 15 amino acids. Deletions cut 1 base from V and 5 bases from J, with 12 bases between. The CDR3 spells CASSQVLGARNTIYF. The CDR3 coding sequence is TGTGCCAGCAGCCAAGTATTGGGGGCAAGAAACACCATATATTTT.

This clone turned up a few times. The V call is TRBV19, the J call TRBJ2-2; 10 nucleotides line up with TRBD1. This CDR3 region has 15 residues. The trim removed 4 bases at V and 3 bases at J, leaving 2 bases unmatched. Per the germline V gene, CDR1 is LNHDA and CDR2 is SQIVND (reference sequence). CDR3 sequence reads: CASSTGTGDTGELFF. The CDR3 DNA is TGTGCCAGTAGTACCGGGACAGGGGACACCGGGGAGCTGTTTTTT.

In DNA form, the CDR3 reads TGTGCCAGCAGCTTGTTAAACACCGGGGAGCTGTTTTTT. Translated: CASSLLNTGELFF. This chain joins TRBV7-8 and TRBJ2-2; D remains ambiguous. CDR1 is SGHVS, CDR2 FQNEAQ, per germline. Trimming took 3 bases from V and 2 from J, leaving 4 bases between them. The CDR3 is 13 amino acids.

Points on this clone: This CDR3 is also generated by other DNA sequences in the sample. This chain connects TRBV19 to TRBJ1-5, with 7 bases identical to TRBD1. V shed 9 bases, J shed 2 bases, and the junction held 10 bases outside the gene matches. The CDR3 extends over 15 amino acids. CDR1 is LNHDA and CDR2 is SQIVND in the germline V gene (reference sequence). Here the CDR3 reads CASSDREGGNQPQHF. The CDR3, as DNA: TGTGCCAGCTCTGACAGGGAGGGTGGCAATCAGCCCCAGCATTTT. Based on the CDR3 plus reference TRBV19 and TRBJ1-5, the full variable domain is DGGITQSPKYLFRKEGQNVTLSCEQNLNHDAMYWYRQDPGQGLRLIYYSQIVNDFQKGDIAEGYSVSREKKESFPLTVTSAQKNPTAFYLCASSDREGGNQPQHFGDGTRLSIL.

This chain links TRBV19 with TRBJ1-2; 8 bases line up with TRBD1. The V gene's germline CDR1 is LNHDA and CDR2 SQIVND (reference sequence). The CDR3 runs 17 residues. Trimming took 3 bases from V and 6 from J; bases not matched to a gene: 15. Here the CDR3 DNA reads TGTGCCAGTAGTATCGGGGGAGTCGGACAGGGTAGGAATGGCTACACCTTC. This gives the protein CASSIGGVGQGRNGYTF.

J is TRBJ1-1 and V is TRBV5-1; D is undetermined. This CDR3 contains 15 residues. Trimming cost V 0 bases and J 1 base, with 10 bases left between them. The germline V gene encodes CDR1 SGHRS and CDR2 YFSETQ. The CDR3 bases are TGCGCCAGCAGCTTGGCGGGGTATCAGAACACTGAAGCTTTCTTT. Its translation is CASSLAGYQNTEAFF.

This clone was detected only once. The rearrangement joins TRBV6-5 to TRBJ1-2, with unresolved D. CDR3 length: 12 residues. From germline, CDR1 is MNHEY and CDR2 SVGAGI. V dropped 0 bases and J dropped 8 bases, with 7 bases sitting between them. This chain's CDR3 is CASSYSGEGYTF. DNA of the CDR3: TGTGCCAGCAGTTACTCCGGGGAAGGCTACACCTTC.

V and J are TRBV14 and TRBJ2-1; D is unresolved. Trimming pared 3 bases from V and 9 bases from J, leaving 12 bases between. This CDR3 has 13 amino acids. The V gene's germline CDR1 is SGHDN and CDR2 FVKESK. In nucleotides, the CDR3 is TGTGCCAGCAGCCACTGGGATATGGGTGAGCAGTTCTTC. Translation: CASSHWDMGEQFF.

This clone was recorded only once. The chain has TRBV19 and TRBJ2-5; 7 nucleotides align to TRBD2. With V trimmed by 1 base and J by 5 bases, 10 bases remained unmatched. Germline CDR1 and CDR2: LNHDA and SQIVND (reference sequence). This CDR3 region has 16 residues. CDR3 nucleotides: TGTGCCAGTAGTATAGGTTCTAGCGGACTGGGGGAGACCCAGTACTTC. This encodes CASSIGSSGLGETQYF.

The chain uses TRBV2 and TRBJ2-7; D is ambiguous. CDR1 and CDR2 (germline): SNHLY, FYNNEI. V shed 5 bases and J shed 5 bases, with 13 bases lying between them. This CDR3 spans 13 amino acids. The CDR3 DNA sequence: TGTGCCAGCAGTTCGTACTCCTTGAACGAGCAGTACTTC. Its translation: CASSSYSLNEQYF.

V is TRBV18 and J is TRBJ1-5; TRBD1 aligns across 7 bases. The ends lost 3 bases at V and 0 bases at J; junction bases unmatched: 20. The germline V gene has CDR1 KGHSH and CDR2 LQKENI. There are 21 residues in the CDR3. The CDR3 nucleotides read TGTGCCAGCTCACCTATTCCGTGGGTGGGGACAGTACAATATAGCAATCAGCCCCAGCATTTT. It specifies CASSPIPWVGTVQYSNQPQHF. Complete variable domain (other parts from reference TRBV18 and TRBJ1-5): NAGVMQNPRHLVRRRGQEARLRCSPMKGHSHVYWYRQLPEEGLKFMVYLQKENIIDESGMPKERFSAEFPKEGPSILRIQQVVRGDSAAYFCASSPIPWVGTVQYSNQPQHFGDGTRLSIL.

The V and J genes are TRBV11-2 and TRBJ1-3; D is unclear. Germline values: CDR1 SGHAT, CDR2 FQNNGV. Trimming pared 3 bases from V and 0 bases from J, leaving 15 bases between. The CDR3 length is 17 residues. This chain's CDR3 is CASSFLANMASGNTIYF. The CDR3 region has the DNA TGTGCCAGCAGCTTCTTGGCGAACATGGCCTCTGGAAACACCATATATTTT.

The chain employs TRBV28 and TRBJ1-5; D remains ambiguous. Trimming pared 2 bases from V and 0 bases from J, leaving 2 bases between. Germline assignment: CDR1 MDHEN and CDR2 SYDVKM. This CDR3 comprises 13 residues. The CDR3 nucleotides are TGTGCCAGCAGTTTAAGTAGCAATCAGCCCCAGCATTTT. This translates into CASSLSSNQPQHF. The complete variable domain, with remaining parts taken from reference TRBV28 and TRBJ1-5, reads DVKVTQSSRYLVKRTGEKVFLECVQDMDHENMFWYRQDPGLGLRLIYFSYDVKMKEKGDIPEGYSVSREKKERFSLILESASTNQTSMYLCASSLSSNQPQHFGDGTRLSIL.

For the CDR3, the DNA is TGCGCCAGCAGCGGCGGGACAGCTTACAATGAGCAGTTCTTC. It specifies CASSGGTAYNEQFF. This chain uses TRBV5-1 with TRBJ2-1, with D possibly TRBD1 on 7 matching bases. Between the trimmed V and J ends, which lost 4 bases and 4 bases, there was a span of 12 bases. This CDR3 is built from 14 residues. From germline, CDR1 is SGHRS and CDR2 YFSETQ.

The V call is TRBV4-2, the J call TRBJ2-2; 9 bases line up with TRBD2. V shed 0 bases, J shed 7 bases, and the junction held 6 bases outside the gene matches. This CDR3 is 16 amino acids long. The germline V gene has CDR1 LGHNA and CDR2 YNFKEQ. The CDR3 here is CASSQDPAGGIGELFF. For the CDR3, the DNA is TGTGCCAGCAGCCAAGACCCCGCGGGAGGGATCGGGGAGCTGTTTTTT.

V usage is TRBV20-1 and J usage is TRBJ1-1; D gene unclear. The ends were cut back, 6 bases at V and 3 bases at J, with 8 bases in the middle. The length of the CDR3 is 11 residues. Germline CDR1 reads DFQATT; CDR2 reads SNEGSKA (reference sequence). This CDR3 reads CSAIKYTEAFF. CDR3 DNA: TGCAGTGCCATCAAATACACTGAAGCTTTCTTT.

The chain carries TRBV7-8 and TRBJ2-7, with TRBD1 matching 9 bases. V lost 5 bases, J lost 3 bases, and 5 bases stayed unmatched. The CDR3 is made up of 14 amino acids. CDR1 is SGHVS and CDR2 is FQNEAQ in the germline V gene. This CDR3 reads CASSISGQGYEQYF. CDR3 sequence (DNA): TGTGCCAGCAGCATCTCGGGACAGGGCTACGAGCAGTACTTC.

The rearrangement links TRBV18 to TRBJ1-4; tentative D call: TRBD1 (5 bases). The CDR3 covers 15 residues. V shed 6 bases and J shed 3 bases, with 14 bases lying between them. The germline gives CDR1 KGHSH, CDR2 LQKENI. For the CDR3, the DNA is TGTGCCAGCTCGCCGAACAGGCTAGCTAATGAAAAACTGTTTTTT. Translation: CASSPNRLANEKLFF.

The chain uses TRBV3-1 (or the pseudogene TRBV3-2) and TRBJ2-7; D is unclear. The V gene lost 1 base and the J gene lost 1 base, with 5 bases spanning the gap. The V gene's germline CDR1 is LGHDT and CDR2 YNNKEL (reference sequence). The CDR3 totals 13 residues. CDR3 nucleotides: TGTGCCAGCAGCCAAGGGATGTCCTACGAGCAGTACTTC. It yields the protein CASSQGMSYEQYF.

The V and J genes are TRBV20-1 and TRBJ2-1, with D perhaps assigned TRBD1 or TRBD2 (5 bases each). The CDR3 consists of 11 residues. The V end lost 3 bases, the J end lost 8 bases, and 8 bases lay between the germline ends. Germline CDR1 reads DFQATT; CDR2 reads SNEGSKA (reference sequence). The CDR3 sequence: CSASRGHEQFF. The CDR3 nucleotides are TGCAGTGCTAGCCGGGGACATGAGCAGTTCTTC.

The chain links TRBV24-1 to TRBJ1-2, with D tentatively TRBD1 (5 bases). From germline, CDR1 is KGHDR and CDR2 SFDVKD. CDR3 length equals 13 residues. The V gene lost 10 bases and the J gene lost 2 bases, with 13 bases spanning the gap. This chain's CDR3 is CATLDIANYGYTF. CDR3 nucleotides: TGTGCCACTCTGGACATCGCCAACTATGGCTACACCTTC.

The CDR3 nucleotides read TGTGCCAGCAGTTCGGGAAGACAGGGACGGGCCGGGGAGCTGTTTTTT. Amino acid sequence: CASSSGRQGRAGELFF. The chain recombines TRBV27 with TRBJ2-2, with TRBD1 matching 7 bases. Per the germline V gene, CDR1 is MNHEY and CDR2 is SMNVEV (reference sequence). V lost 4 bases, J lost 6 bases, and 11 bases stayed unmatched. This CDR3 comprises 16 residues.

The DNA for the CDR3 is TGTGCCAGCAGCTTGATAGGCCCTGGAAACACCATATATTTT. Translation: CASSLIGPGNTIYF. J is TRBJ1-3 and V is TRBV5-6; D not certain. The germline V gene has CDR1 SGHDT and CDR2 YYEEEE. V shed 1 base and J shed 2 bases, with 7 bases lying between them. The CDR3 runs 14 residues.

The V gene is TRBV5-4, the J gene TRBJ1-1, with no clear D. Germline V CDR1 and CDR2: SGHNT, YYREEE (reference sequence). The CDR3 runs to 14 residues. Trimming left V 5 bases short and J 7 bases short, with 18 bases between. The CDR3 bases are TGTGCCAGCAGTCCGTATCAAGGTTATTTTGAAGCTTTCTTT. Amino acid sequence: CASSPYQGYFEAFF.

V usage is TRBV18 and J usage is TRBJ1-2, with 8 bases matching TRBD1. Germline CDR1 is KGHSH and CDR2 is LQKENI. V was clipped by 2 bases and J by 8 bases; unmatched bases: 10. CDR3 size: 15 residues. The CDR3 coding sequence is TGTGCCAGCTCACCAATTGCGCAGGGGGCTCGAGGCTACACCTTC. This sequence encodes CASSPIAQGARGYTF.

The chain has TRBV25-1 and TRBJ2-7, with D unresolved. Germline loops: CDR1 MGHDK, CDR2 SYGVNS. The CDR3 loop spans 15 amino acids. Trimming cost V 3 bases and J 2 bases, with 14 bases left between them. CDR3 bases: TGTGCCAGCAGTGACGCGTCGACCGGCCCCTACGAGCAGTACTTC. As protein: CASSDASTGPYEQYF.

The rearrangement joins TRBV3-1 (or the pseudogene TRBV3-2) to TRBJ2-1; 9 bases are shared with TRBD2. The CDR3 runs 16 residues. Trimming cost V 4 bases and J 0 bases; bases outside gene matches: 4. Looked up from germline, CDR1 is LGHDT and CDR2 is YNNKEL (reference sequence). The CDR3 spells CASSPTSGSSYNEQFF. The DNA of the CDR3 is TGTGCCAGCAGCCCGACTAGCGGCAGCTCCTACAATGAGCAGTTCTTC.